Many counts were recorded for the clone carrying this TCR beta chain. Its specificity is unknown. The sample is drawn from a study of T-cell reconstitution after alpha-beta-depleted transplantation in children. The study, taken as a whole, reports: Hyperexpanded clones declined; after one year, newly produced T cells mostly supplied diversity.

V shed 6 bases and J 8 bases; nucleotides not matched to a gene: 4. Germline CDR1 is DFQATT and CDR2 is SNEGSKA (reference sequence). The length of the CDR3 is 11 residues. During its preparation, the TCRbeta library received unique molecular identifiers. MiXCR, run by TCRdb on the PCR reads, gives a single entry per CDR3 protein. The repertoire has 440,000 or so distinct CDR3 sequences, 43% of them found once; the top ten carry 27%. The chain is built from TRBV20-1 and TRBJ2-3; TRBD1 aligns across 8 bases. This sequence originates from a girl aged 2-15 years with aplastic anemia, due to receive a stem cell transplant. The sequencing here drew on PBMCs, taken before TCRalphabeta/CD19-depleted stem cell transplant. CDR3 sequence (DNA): TGCAGTGCAACAGGGGGAAGTACGCAGTATTTT. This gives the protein CSATGGSTQYF.